This T cell receptor (beta chain) was profiled in a study of human T cells and chemical hapten exposure. Time point reported: patch test 2, 6 weeks after DPC sensitization. Treatment here: therapeutic diphenylcyclopropenone sensitization with weekly scalp DPC. This clonotype was counted at least ten times. Germline assignment: CDR1 DFQATT and CDR2 SNEGSKA (reference sequence). V lost 3 bases and J lost 2; bases outside the gene matches: 10. CDR3 length: 17 residues. Via MiXCR, TCRdb re-called the RACE reads, giving one row per CDR3 protein. This sample has 330,000 or so distinct CDR3 sequences, with about 6% found just once.

The gene calls are TRBV20-1 and TRBJ2-1; TRBD2 agrees at 10 bases. The source is a woman between 18 and 29 years old with alopecia areata. Some clones in this sample may be carry-over from other donors' samples. Here the sequenced sample was whole blood, taken in connection with sensitization to the hapten diphenylcyclopropenone (DPC). The CDR3 sequence: CSARDPYSGGTYNEQFF. CDR3 coding DNA: TGCAGTGCTAGGGACCCCTATAGCGGGGGGACCTACAATGAGCAGTTCTTC.